The present T cell receptor beta chain was sequenced within a study of memory CD4+ T cells and cytomegalovirus serostatus (dated by TCRdb to between 2018 and 2021). As for the study more broadly: The roughly 35 healthy Belgian adults in the cohort included 9 who were CMV seropositive and around 25 who were CMV seronegative. The study sequenced CD4+ memory TCRbeta repertoires of a Belgian cohort with known cytomegalovirus serostatus to replicate a published TCR-based CMV serostatus classifier.

A FACSAria II was used to sort memory CD4+ T cells, defined as single viable CD3+CD4+CD8-CD45RO+ cells. CMV serostatus was assessed using a Roche Elecsys assay, by which serum IgG against CMV pp150, pp28, p38 and p52 was detected. Following thawing, total CD4+ T cells were enriched through positive selection using CD4 magnetic microbeads. The samples came from a different study that was designed specifically to examine the CD4+ T cell memory repertoire. Peripheral blood mononuclear cells were isolated and cryopreserved according to standard operating procedures, and serum was kept at -80 degrees C. Staining used CD3-PerCP (BW264/56), CD4-APC (RPA-T4), CD45RO-PE (UCHT1) and CD8-Pacific Orange (3B5) antibodies, with Sytox blue excluding non-viable cells. Measured from the cysteine to the phenylalanine, the CDR3 is 14 residues long. Only the CDR3 portion is preserved as DNA: 42 bases, with reading frame beginning at the first base. From the germline V gene (reference sequence), CDR1 is LNHNV and CDR2 is YYDKDF. The junction carries 7 bases between V and J, which are trimmed by 0 bases and 2 bases respectively.

Comments on this clone: Its antigen is not yet known. No base qualities exist here, and no much larger clone lies one base off it.

What the authors observed across the whole study: Unlike the original study, which covered naive and memory CD4+ and CD8+ populations, the Belgian study sequenced only CD4+CD45RO+ memory cells. For predicting CMV serostatus, the median bootstrapped AUC was about 0.96 using the original framework and over 0.9 using a US-trained random forest. Among the 150 to 200 previously reported CMV-associated TCRbeta sequences, approximately 67 showed up in the CD4+ memory repertoires, with each one found in between one and five individuals. The results were interpreted as suggesting that the CMV-associated TCR signature is largely present in the CD4+ memory repertoire. The original-framework classifier achieved a median bootstrapped AUC of 0.95 with a 95% CI of 0.76-1.00 on the Belgian cohort.

Genomic DNA was extracted from sorted cells with the Quick-DNA Microprep Kit. Amplification of TCRbeta DNA was done with the immunoSEQ hsTCRbeta kit, following the protocol from the manufacturer. An Illumina MiSeq instrument was used to sequence the TCRbeta libraries. Per the source publication's procedure: Once out-of-frame sequences had been removed, 2 million to 2.5 million distinct TCRbeta sequences were left, which works out to an average of roughly 70,000 per individual. Each individual was scored according to the count of 150 to 200 previously reported CMV-associated TCRbeta sequences and the total productive distinct TCRbeta count. A beta-binomial model was reimplemented in Python, and scikit-learn random forests with default parameters were trained on data from the US cohort. Classifier performance on the Belgian cohort was summarized as median AUC with percentile confidence intervals over 10,000 bootstrap iterations. The immuneACCESS repertoire file appears here via TCRdb, limited to in-frame rearrangements. These files lack a portion of the clones; in checked studies, under half of the deficit traces to unresolved V genes, and the cause of the others is not known. V, J and clone size are taken as reported in that table, and D and trimming were inferred from the DNA itself. The sample table lists about 82,000 clones, about 85% of them with a count of one. The top ten clonotypes cover roughly 0.79% of the sample.

This TCR came from an adult in good health and CMV-seronegative. The V gene is TRBV15 and the J gene is TRBJ1-2; the D gene cannot be resolved reliably. Material for sequencing was memory CD4+ T cells from blood. The sequence in DNA is TGTGCCACCAGCAGAGAATCGGGAAACTATGGCTACACCTTC. It translates to CATSRESGNYGYTF.